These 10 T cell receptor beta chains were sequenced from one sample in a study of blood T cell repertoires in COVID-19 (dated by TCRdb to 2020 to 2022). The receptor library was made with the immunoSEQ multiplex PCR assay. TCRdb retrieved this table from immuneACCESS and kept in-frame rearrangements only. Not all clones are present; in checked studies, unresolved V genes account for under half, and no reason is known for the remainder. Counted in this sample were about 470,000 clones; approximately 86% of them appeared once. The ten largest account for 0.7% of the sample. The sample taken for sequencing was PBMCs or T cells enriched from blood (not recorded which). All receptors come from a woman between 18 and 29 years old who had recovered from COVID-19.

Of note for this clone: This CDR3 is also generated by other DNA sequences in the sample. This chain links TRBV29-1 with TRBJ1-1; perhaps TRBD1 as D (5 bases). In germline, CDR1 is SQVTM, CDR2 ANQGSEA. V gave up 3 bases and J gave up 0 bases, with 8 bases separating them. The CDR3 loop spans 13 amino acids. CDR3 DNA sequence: TGCAGCGTTGAGGGACTTATGAACACTGAAGCTTTCTTT. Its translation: CSVEGLMNTEAFF.

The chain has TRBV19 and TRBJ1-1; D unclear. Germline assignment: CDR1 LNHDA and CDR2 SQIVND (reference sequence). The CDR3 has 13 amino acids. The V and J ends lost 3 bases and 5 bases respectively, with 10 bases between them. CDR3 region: CASSMTRRTEAFF. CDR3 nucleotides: TGTGCCAGTAGTATGACTCGACGGACTGAAGCTTTCTTT.

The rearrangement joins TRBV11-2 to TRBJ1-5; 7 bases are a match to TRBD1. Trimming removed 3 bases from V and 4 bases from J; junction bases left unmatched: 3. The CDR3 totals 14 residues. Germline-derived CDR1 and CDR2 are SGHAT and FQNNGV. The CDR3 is CASSLGQRNQPQHF. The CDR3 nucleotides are TGTGCCAGCAGCTTGGGACAGAGGAATCAGCCCCAGCATTTT.

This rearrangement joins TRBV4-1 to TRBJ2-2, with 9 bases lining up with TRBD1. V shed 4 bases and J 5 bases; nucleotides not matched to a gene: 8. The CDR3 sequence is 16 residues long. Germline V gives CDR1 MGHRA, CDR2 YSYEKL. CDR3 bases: TGCGCCAGCAGCCCGTTCCGGGACAGGGAAACCGGGGAGCTGTTTTTT. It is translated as CASSPFRDRETGELFF.

The CDR3 region is CASKREFSGSSYNSPLHF. CDR3 nucleotides: TGTGCCAGTAAAAGGGAATTCTCCGGGAGCTCCTATAATTCACCCCTCCACTTT. This sequence joins TRBV19 and TRBJ1-6; no firm D call. Germline V CDR1 and CDR2: LNHDA, SQIVND (reference sequence). The CDR3 totals 18 residues. V was cut by 7 bases and J by 0 bases, with 19 bases left in between.

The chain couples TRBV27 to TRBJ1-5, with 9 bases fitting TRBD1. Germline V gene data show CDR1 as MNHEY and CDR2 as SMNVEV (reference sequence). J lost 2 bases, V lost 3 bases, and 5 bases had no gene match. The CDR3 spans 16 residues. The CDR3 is CASSFLRDRGNQPQHF. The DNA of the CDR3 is TGTGCCAGCAGTTTTCTTAGGGACAGGGGCAATCAGCCCCAGCATTTT.

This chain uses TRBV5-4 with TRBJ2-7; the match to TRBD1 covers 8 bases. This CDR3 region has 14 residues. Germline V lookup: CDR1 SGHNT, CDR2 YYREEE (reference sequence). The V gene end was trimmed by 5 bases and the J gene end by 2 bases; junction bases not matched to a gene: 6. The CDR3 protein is CASRSTGQAYEQYF. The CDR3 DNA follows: TGTGCCAGCAGATCCACGGGACAGGCCTACGAGCAGTACTTC.

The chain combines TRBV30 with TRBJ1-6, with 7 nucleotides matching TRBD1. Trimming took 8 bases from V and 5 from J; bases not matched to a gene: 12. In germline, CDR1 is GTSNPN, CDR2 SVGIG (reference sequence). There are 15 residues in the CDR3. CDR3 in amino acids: CARPGTAENNSPLHF. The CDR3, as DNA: TGTGCCCGCCCCGGGACAGCTGAAAATAATTCACCCCTCCACTTT.

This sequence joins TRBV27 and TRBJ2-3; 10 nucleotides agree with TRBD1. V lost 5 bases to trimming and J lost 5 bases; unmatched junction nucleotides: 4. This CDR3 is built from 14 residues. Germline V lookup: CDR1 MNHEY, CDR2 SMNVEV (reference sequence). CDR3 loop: CASSAGQGIDTQYF. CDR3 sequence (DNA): TGTGCCAGCAGTGCGGGACAGGGGATAGATACGCAGTATTTT.

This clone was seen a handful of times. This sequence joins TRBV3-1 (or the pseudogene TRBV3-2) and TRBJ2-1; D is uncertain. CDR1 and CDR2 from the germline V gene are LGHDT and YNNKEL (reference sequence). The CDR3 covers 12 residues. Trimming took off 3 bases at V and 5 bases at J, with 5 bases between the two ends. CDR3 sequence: CASSQSNNEQFF. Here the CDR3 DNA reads TGTGCCAGCAGCCAGAGTAACAATGAGCAGTTCTTC.